This TCR beta chain was sequenced in a study of shared clonotypes between healthy human individuals. Libraries were prepared by immunoSEQ multiplex PCR; TCRdb keeps only in-frame clonotypes and omits some of them. The data contain roughly 2.5 million clones, around nine tenths of them singletons. This CDR3 comprises 13 residues. J was trimmed by 8 bases and V by 3 bases; bases with no gene match: 9. Germline values: CDR1 SQVTM, CDR2 ANQGSEA. The chain has TRBV29-1 and TRBJ1-2; TRBD1 matches 7 bases. Sequenced input: naive CD4+ T cells sorted from blood. As for subset: CD45RA+ positively selected. The clonotype was recovered from a man between 18 and 29 years old in good health. The CDR3 reads CSVEGDRASGYTF. CDR3 DNA sequence: TGCAGCGTTGAGGGAGACAGGGCAAGCGGCTACACCTTC.